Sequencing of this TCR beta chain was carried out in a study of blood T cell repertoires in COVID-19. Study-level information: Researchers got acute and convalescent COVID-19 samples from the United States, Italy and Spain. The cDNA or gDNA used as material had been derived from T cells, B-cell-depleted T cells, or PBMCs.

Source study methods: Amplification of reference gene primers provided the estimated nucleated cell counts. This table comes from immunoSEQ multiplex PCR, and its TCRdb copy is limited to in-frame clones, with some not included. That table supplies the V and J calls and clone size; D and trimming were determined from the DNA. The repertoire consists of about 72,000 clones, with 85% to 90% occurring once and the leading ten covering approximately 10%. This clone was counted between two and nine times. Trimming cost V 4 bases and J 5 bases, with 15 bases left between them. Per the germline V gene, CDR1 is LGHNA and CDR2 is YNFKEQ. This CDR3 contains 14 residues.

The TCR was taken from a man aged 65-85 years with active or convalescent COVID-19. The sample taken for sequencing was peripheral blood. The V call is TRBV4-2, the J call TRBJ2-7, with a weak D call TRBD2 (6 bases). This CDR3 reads CASSLGTAGDEQYF. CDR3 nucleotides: TGTGCCAGCAGCCTAGGGACTGCCGGCGACGAGCAGTACTTC.